Sequencing of this T cell receptor beta chain was carried out in a study of blood T cell repertoires in COVID-19. Study details: Sample material is recorded as cDNA or gDNA derived from T cells, B-cell-depleted T cells, or PBMCs.

Here immunoSEQ multiplex PCR was the method, and the copy in TCRdb shows in-frame clones only, minus some. The sample shows about 75,000 clones, over 65% of them seen only once. The CDR3 loop spans 16 amino acids. With V trimmed by 3 bases and J by 7 bases, 8 bases remained unmatched. Germline CDR1 is KGHDR and CDR2 is SFDVKD. The chain couples TRBV24-1 to TRBJ1-5, with TRBD1 matching 10 bases. Specimen: peripheral blood. This clonotype was obtained from a human donor with acute or convalescent COVID-19. The donor label of this sample is uncertain. CDR3 nucleotide sequence: TGTGCCACCAGTGATCCCGACAGGGGGCCTGGGCAGCCCCAGCATTTT. Translated, it gives CATSDPDRGPGQPQHF.